This is a list of T cell receptor beta chains from one sample in a study of T cell repertoires in cytomegalovirus infection. Antigens for these TCRs are unknown. MiXCR, applied by TCRdb to the reads, yields one record per CDR3 protein. The table includes some 560,000 distinct CDR3 sequences, around two fifths detected once. The input for sequencing was cultured PBMCs, taken from culture after CMV antigen stimulation. These receptors came from a human donor in good health (CMV status not recorded). Some clones in this sample may be carry-over from other donors' samples. Both conserved end residues are part of each CDR3. Each record gives: V gene, J gene, CDR3 protein.

v_gene: TRBV7-2; j_gene: TRBJ2-1; CDR3aa: CASRTRLAGGGEQFF
v_gene: TRBV28; j_gene: TRBJ2-3; CDR3aa: CASSPPGLAVTTDTQYF
v_gene: TRBV12-3/TRBV12-4; j_gene: TRBJ1-1; CDR3aa: CASSFSSLGNTEAFF
v_gene: TRBV7-2; j_gene: TRBJ2-5; CDR3aa: CASSPTGPKETQYF
v_gene: TRBV2; j_gene: TRBJ1-4; CDR3aa: CASRVDSDSLFF
v_gene: TRBV7-2; j_gene: TRBJ2-2; CDR3aa: CASSSDPVPGELFF
v_gene: TRBV7-9; j_gene: TRBJ2-4; CDR3aa: CASSLPRQGEIGGNIQYF
v_gene: TRBV7-2; j_gene: TRBJ1-1; CDR3aa: CASSLSLTRTGKTEAFF
v_gene: TRBV6-2/TRBV6-3; j_gene: TRBJ2-5; CDR3aa: CASSQQGPGETQYF
v_gene: TRBV2; j_gene: TRBJ2-7; CDR3aa: CASGAPIPYEQYF
v_gene: TRBV7-2; j_gene: TRBJ1-1; CDR3aa: CASSWSYEAFF
v_gene: TRBV20-1; j_gene: TRBJ2-3; CDR3aa: CSARPRGATDTQYF
v_gene: TRBV27; j_gene: TRBJ1-1; CDR3aa: CASSFGSFAFF
v_gene: TRBV6-8; j_gene: TRBJ2-5; CDR3aa: CASSQVGLKETQYF
v_gene: TRBV7-9; j_gene: TRBJ1-6; CDR3aa: CASSPLAGPYNSPLHF
v_gene: TRBV20-1; j_gene: TRBJ2-7; CDR3aa: CSAGGLAHEQYF
v_gene: TRBV4-3; j_gene: TRBJ2-1; CDR3aa: CASSQDRLTSGNEQFF
v_gene: TRBV7-6; j_gene: TRBJ2-1; CDR3aa: CASSDSRLLYEQFF
v_gene: TRBV5-1; j_gene: TRBJ2-5; CDR3aa: CASSVAGGLETQYF
v_gene: TRBV11-2; j_gene: TRBJ2-5; CDR3aa: CASSPYSLTSRETQYF
v_gene: TRBV18; j_gene: TRBJ1-5; CDR3aa: CASSPPEGQPQHF
v_gene: TRBV7-6; j_gene: TRBJ1-1; CDR3aa: CASSLVVFRDNTEALF
v_gene: TRBV7-6; j_gene: TRBJ1-1; CDR3aa: CASSSPARATEAFF
v_gene: TRBV11-2; j_gene: TRBJ2-7; CDR3aa: CASSPLDRRSSYEQYF
v_gene: TRBV9; j_gene: TRBJ1-1; CDR3aa: CASSAQQGSITEAFF
v_gene: TRBV6-2/TRBV6-3; j_gene: TRBJ2-5; CDR3aa: CASSYPSGVSLQETQYF
v_gene: TRBV6-2/TRBV6-3; j_gene: TRBJ2-5; CDR3aa: CASSYSRGLETQYF
v_gene: TRBV7-2; j_gene: TRBJ2-2; CDR3aa: CASSLDGSGAGELFF
v_gene: TRBV6-1; j_gene: TRBJ2-5; CDR3aa: CASSENWLASETQYF
v_gene: TRBV7-6; j_gene: TRBJ2-1; CDR3aa: CASSNYILDEQFF
v_gene: TRBV19; j_gene: TRBJ1-2; CDR3aa: CASKPGTVNYGYTF
v_gene: TRBV7-2; j_gene: TRBJ2-3; CDR3aa: CASSLVGGGATDTQYF
v_gene: TRBV30; j_gene: TRBJ1-3; CDR3aa: CASEFISNTIYF
v_gene: TRBV7-6; j_gene: TRBJ2-1; CDR3aa: CASSRSSYGSGDNEQFF
v_gene: TRBV2; j_gene: TRBJ1-6; CDR3aa: CASGVFYNSPLHF
v_gene: TRBV6-6; j_gene: TRBJ2-3; CDR3aa: CAAHPNAGTGVITDTQYF
v_gene: TRBV7-4; j_gene: TRBJ1-2; CDR3aa: CASSFRLYGYTF
v_gene: TRBV2; j_gene: TRBJ2-7; CDR3aa: CASRSRGTEQYF
v_gene: TRBV20-1; j_gene: TRBJ2-3; CDR3aa: CSSRRSDSTDTQYF
v_gene: TRBV5-6; j_gene: TRBJ2-6; CDR3aa: CASSQRVSGANVLTF
v_gene: TRBV28; j_gene: TRBJ2-2; CDR3aa: CASSPRAPGGTGELFF
v_gene: TRBV6-1; j_gene: TRBJ1-5; CDR3aa: CASSNRVGQPQHF